A selection of T cell receptor beta chains follows, all from one sample in a study of cytomegalovirus exposure and HLA in healthy donors. Here immunoSEQ multiplex PCR was the method, and the copy in TCRdb shows in-frame clones only, minus some. The sample gives some 98,000 clones, about 80% of which show up once; roughly 2% is in the top ten. The sequencing input was PBMCs. The receptors originated from a man in his forties in good health and CMV-seronegative. Both conserved end residues are part of each CDR3. A D gene is named only where the DNA matches it firmly. Clone sizes are given selectively: once, few, many, or a class where the clone is expanded.

V gene: TRBV7-6
D gene: NA
clone size: NA
J gene: TRBJ1-5
CDR3 DNA: TGTGCCAGCAGCTTAGCGGCGGGAAGCAATCAGCCCCAGCATTTT
CDR3 protein: CASSLAAGSNQPQHF

V gene: TRBV9
D gene: NA
clone size: NA
J gene: TRBJ1-1
CDR3 DNA: TGTGCCAGCAGCCCTAGAGTGGTTGGGACTGAAGCTTTCTTT
CDR3 protein: CASSPRVVGTEAFF

V gene: TRBV6-1
D gene: TRBD2
clone size: NA
J gene: TRBJ2-7
CDR3 DNA: TGTGCCAGCGGCGGGAGCCTCTACGAGCAGTACTTC
CDR3 protein: CASGGSLYEQYF

V gene: TRBV5-1
D gene: TRBD2
clone size: NA
J gene: TRBJ2-1
CDR3 DNA: TGCGCCAGCAGCTTTCGCCTAGCGGGAGTCAATGAGCAGTTCTTC
CDR3 protein: CASSFRLAGVNEQFF

V gene: TRBV6-5
D gene: NA
clone size: few
J gene: TRBJ2-1
CDR3 DNA: TGTGCCAGCAGTTACTCCCGGGACTTTTCCCATGAGCAGTTCTTC
CDR3 protein: CASSYSRDFSHEQFF

V gene: TRBV4-1
D gene: NA
clone size: NA
J gene: TRBJ2-5
CDR3 DNA: TGCGCCAGCAGCCAAGGAGTTCTCGCAAGGTCGCCGCGGTACCAAGAGACCCAGTACTTC
CDR3 protein: CASSQGVLARSPRYQETQYF

V gene: TRBV28
D gene: NA
clone size: NA
J gene: TRBJ2-1
CDR3 DNA: TGTGCCAGCAGTCGACCTAGCATCAATGAGCAGTTCTTC
CDR3 protein: CASSRPSINEQFF

V gene: TRBV4-3
D gene: NA
clone size: NA
J gene: TRBJ2-2
CDR3 DNA: TGCGCCAGCAGCCAAGTTTATGGGGGGATGAACACCGGGGAGCTGTTTTTT
CDR3 protein: CASSQVYGGMNTGELFF

V gene: TRBV5-1
D gene: TRBD1
clone size: NA
J gene: TRBJ1-2
CDR3 DNA: TGCGCCAGCAGCTTGGAAGGACAGGGCACGGTAGGGTATGGCTACACCTTC
CDR3 protein: CASSLEGQGTVGYGYTF

V gene: TRBV15
D gene: NA
clone size: NA
J gene: TRBJ2-1
CDR3 DNA: TGTGCCACCAGCAGAGATCCGGGAAGCTCCTACAATGAGCAGTTCTTC
CDR3 protein: CATSRDPGSSYNEQFF

V gene: TRBV5-1
D gene: NA
clone size: NA
J gene: TRBJ1-1
CDR3 DNA: TGCGCCAGCAGCACGGGGACAAACATGAACACTGAAGCTTTCTTT
CDR3 protein: CASSTGTNMNTEAFF

V gene: TRBV5-6
D gene: TRBD1
clone size: NA
J gene: TRBJ1-1
CDR3 DNA: TGTGCCAGCAGCTTGGCCTTCGGACAGGACACTGAAGCTTTCTTT
CDR3 protein: CASSLAFGQDTEAFF

V gene: TRBV5-6
D gene: NA
clone size: few
J gene: TRBJ1-1
CDR3 DNA: TGTGCCAGCAGAGTTGTGAGTGAAGCTTTCTTT
CDR3 protein: CASRVVSEAFF

V gene: TRBV5-5
D gene: NA
clone size: few
J gene: TRBJ2-7
CDR3 DNA: TGTGCCAGCAGCGGGACCAACAGGGTTTCCTACGAGCAGTACTTC
CDR3 protein: CASSGTNRVSYEQYF

V gene: TRBV6-5
D gene: TRBD1
clone size: NA
J gene: TRBJ1-1
CDR3 DNA: TGTGCCAGCAGTTACCGAGGGACAGGAGCCTTCACTGAAGCTTTCTTT
CDR3 protein: CASSYRGTGAFTEAFF

V gene: TRBV28
D gene: NA
clone size: NA
J gene: TRBJ2-1
CDR3 DNA: TGTGCCAGCAGTTTTGCTTACCCAGGCCAACCTCAGCAGTTCTTC
CDR3 protein: CASSFAYPGQPQQFF

V gene: TRBV28
D gene: NA
clone size: NA
J gene: TRBJ1-2
CDR3 DNA: TGTGCCAGCAGTACCGGACAAGTCTATGGCTACACCTTC
CDR3 protein: CASSTGQVYGYTF

V gene: TRBV29-1
D gene: NA
clone size: NA
J gene: TRBJ2-5
CDR3 DNA: TGCAGCGTCGGGGCGGGGGACATCGCCGAGACCCAGTACTTC
CDR3 protein: CSVGAGDIAETQYF

V gene: TRBV5-1
D gene: TRBD1
clone size: NA
J gene: TRBJ1-2
CDR3 DNA: TGCGCCAGCAGCACAGATCAGGGACAGGGACGCGGCTACACCTTC
CDR3 protein: CASSTDQGQGRGYTF

V gene: TRBV7-6
D gene: NA
clone size: few
J gene: TRBJ2-5
CDR3 DNA: TGTGCCAGCAGCTTAGTTGGGGGCCGGGAGACCCAGTACTTC
CDR3 protein: CASSLVGGRETQYF

V gene: TRBV5-1
D gene: NA
clone size: few
J gene: TRBJ2-5
CDR3 DNA: TGCGCCAGCAGCCAAGACACGCAGACCCAGTACTTC
CDR3 protein: CASSQDTQTQYF

V gene: TRBV6-5
D gene: TRBD2
clone size: NA
J gene: TRBJ2-1
CDR3 DNA: TGTGCCAGCAGCTGGACTAGCGGGAGTAATGAGCAGTTCTTC
CDR3 protein: CASSWTSGSNEQFF

V gene: TRBV5-4
D gene: NA
clone size: NA
J gene: TRBJ2-3
CDR3 DNA: TGTGCCAGCAGCTTGTTATTAGCGAGCACAGATACGCAGTATTTT
CDR3 protein: CASSLLLASTDTQYF

V gene: TRBV5-8
D gene: TRBD1
clone size: NA
J gene: TRBJ2-3
CDR3 DNA: TGTGCCAGCAGCTTCTTGGGACAGAACACAGATACGCAGTATTTT
CDR3 protein: CASSFLGQNTDTQYF

V gene: TRBV4-3
D gene: NA
clone size: NA
J gene: TRBJ1-5
CDR3 DNA: TGCGCCAGCAGCCCGTTAGTGGGGAGTCAGCCCCAGCATTTT
CDR3 protein: CASSPLVGSQPQHF

V gene: TRBV27
D gene: NA
clone size: NA
J gene: TRBJ1-1
CDR3 DNA: TGTGCCAGCAGAATAGGACAAATGAACACTGAAGCTTTCTTT
CDR3 protein: CASRIGQMNTEAFF

V gene: TRBV4-3
D gene: NA
clone size: NA
J gene: TRBJ1-2
CDR3 DNA: TGCGCCAGCAGCCAAGATTTAGCAGCTACTAACTATGGCTACACCTTC
CDR3 protein: CASSQDLAATNYGYTF

V gene: TRBV6-1
D gene: TRBD1
clone size: NA
J gene: TRBJ2-7
CDR3 DNA: TGTGCCAGCAAAGGTAGCCGGGACAGGCCCTACGAGCAGTACTTC
CDR3 protein: CASKGSRDRPYEQYF

V gene: TRBV6-1
D gene: NA
clone size: NA
J gene: TRBJ2-3
CDR3 DNA: TGTGCCAGCAGTGATTCTGGGGAGAACACAGATACGCAGTATTTT
CDR3 protein: CASSDSGENTDTQYF

V gene: TRBV10-1
D gene: NA
clone size: few
J gene: TRBJ1-6
CDR3 DNA: TGCGCCAGCAGTGAGATACAGGACGGAGATTATACACCCCTCCACTTT
CDR3 protein: CASSEIQDGDYTPLHF

V gene: TRBV28
D gene: NA
clone size: NA
J gene: TRBJ2-1
CDR3 DNA: TGTGCCAGCAGTTTCAGTGTATACAATGAGCAGTTCTTC
CDR3 protein: CASSFSVYNEQFF

V gene: TRBV29-1
D gene: TRBD2
clone size: few
J gene: TRBJ2-1
CDR3 DNA: TGCAGCGTGAGGAAGAGCGGACTAGCGGGAGAAATGTTCTTC
CDR3 protein: CSVRKSGLAGEMFF

V gene: TRBV5-4
D gene: NA
clone size: NA
J gene: TRBJ2-3
CDR3 DNA: TGTGCCAGCAGCTTTGGGTCCCAGGGACTTACAGATACGCAGTATTTT
CDR3 protein: CASSFGSQGLTDTQYF

V gene: TRBV7-3
D gene: TRBD2
clone size: NA
J gene: TRBJ2-3
CDR3 DNA: TGTGCCAGCAGCCCTACCCTAGCGGGGGGGCGAGATACGCAGTATTTT
CDR3 protein: CASSPTLAGGRDTQYF

V gene: TRBV29-1
D gene: TRBD1
clone size: NA
J gene: TRBJ2-5
CDR3 DNA: TGCAGCGTTGCGGTGAACAGGGGGGACGAGACCCAGTACTTC
CDR3 protein: CSVAVNRGDETQYF

V gene: TRBV29-1
D gene: NA
clone size: NA
J gene: TRBJ1-4
CDR3 DNA: TGCAGCGTTGAAGGAGGGCGAGGCGCCGAAAAACTGTTTTTT
CDR3 protein: CSVEGGRGAEKLFF

V gene: TRBV4-1
D gene: NA
clone size: NA
J gene: TRBJ1-2
CDR3 DNA: TGCGCCAGCAGCCAAGATTCAGCGGGTGGGGTAAGCGGCTACACCTTC
CDR3 protein: CASSQDSAGGVSGYTF

V gene: TRBV18
D gene: NA
clone size: NA
J gene: TRBJ1-4
CDR3 DNA: TGTGCCAGCCTACACCCAGGGGAGGAAAAACTGTTTTTT
CDR3 protein: CASLHPGEEKLFF

V gene: TRBV9
D gene: TRBD1
clone size: NA
J gene: TRBJ2-7
CDR3 DNA: TGTGCCAGCAGCCCCCAGGACAGGGCGAACTCCTACGAGCAGTACTTC
CDR3 protein: CASSPQDRANSYEQYF

V gene: TRBV29-1
D gene: NA
clone size: NA
J gene: TRBJ2-2
CDR3 DNA: TGCAGCGGGAGGGTCACCGGGGAGCTGTTTTTT
CDR3 protein: CSGRVTGELFF

V gene: TRBV4-1
D gene: NA
clone size: NA
J gene: TRBJ2-5
CDR3 DNA: TGCGCCAGCAGCCAACGGAATGGGGGCTCGAAGACCCAGTACTTC
CDR3 protein: CASSQRNGGSKTQYF

V gene: TRBV15
D gene: TRBD2
clone size: NA
J gene: TRBJ2-1
CDR3 DNA: TGTGCCACCAGCAGTAGCGGGTACAATGAGCAGTTCTTC
CDR3 protein: CATSSSGYNEQFF

V gene: TRBV16
D gene: NA
clone size: few
J gene: TRBJ1-1
CDR3 DNA: TGTGCCAGCAGCCAATTCCAGGGAAACACTGAAGCTTTCTTT
CDR3 protein: CASSQFQGNTEAFF

V gene: TRBV18
D gene: TRBD2
clone size: NA
J gene: TRBJ2-4
CDR3 DNA: TGTGCCAGCTCACCACGCGGGACTAGCAAAAACATTCAGTACTTC
CDR3 protein: CASSPRGTSKNIQYF

V gene: TRBV5-5
D gene: TRBD1
clone size: NA
J gene: TRBJ1-2
CDR3 DNA: TGTGCCAGCAGCTGGCAGGGGGCGCGGGTCTATGGCTACACCTTC
CDR3 protein: CASSWQGARVYGYTF

V gene: TRBV11-2
D gene: NA
clone size: NA
J gene: TRBJ1-3
CDR3 DNA: TGTGCCAGCAGCCCAACCGTTGTTAGCTCTGGAAACACCATATATTTT
CDR3 protein: CASSPTVVSSGNTIYF

V gene: TRBV7-2
D gene: NA
clone size: NA
J gene: TRBJ1-3
CDR3 DNA: TGTGCCAGCAGCCCGGACAGAAACCCTGGAAACACCATATATTTT
CDR3 protein: CASSPDRNPGNTIYF

V gene: TRBV6-1
D gene: TRBD1
clone size: NA
J gene: TRBJ1-1
CDR3 DNA: TGTGCCAGCAGAAAGGACAGGGGGAACACTGAAGCTTTCTTT
CDR3 protein: CASRKDRGNTEAFF